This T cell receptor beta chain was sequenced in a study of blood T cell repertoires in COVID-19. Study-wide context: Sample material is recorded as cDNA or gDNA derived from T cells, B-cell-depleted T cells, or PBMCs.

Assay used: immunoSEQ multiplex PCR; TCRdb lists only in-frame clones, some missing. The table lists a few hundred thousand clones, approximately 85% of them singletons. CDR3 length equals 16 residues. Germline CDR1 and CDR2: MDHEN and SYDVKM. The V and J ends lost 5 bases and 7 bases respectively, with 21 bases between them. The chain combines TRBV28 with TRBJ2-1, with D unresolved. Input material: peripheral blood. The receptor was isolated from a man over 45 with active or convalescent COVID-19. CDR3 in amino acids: CASSTQGETRWNEQFF. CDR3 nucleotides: TGTGCCAGCAGTACCCAAGGAGAAACGAGATGGAATGAGCAGTTCTTC.